This is a list of T cell receptor beta chains from one sample in a study of shared clonotypes between healthy human individuals. Here immunoSEQ multiplex PCR was the method, and the copy in TCRdb shows in-frame clones only, minus some. The table includes a few million clones, almost 96% detected once. Material for sequencing was naive CD4+ T cells sorted from blood. The receptors derive from a man between 18 and 29 years old in good health. CDR3s include the opening cysteine and the closing phenylalanine or tryptophan. The D gene is left open where the match is weak. Clone size is not always given. Where it is, it says once, few, many or a class for expanded clones.

V gene	D gene	J gene	clone size	CDR3 protein	CDR3 DNA
TRBV13	-	TRBJ2-1	-	CASSLLRTHRDNEQFF	TGTGCCAGCAGCTTGCTCCGGACTCATAGGGACAATGAGCAGTTCTTC
TRBV15	-	TRBJ1-4	-	CATSRVGTTNEKLFF	TGTGCCACCAGCAGAGTTGGAACAACTAATGAAAAACTGTTTTTT
TRBV19	TRBD1	TRBJ2-6	-	CASSMIRQGSSGANVLTF	TGTGCCAGTAGTATGATTAGACAGGGCAGCTCTGGGGCCAACGTCCTGACTTTC
TRBV7-2	TRBD1	TRBJ1-5	-	CASSPGQGGQPQHF	TGTGCCAGCAGCCCCGGACAGGGTGGGCAGCCCCAGCATTTT
TRBV18	-	TRBJ1-5	-	CASTGGLYQPQHF	TGTGCCAGCACCGGGGGCCTTTATCAGCCCCAGCATTTT
TRBV30	-	TRBJ2-7	-	CAWSVLAKSSYEQYF	TGTGCCTGGAGTGTTTTAGCAAAAAGTTCCTACGAGCAGTACTTC
TRBV10-1	-	TRBJ1-2	-	CASSETTTYGYTF	TGCGCCAGCAGCGAGACGACGACCTATGGCTACACCTTC
TRBV5-1	TRBD2	TRBJ2-3	-	CASSPRASGGLSTDTQYF	TGCGCCAGCAGCCCGAGGGCTAGCGGGGGCCTTAGCACAGATACGCAGTATTTT
TRBV6-1	-	TRBJ1-5	once	CATRDRPPNQPQHF	TGTGCCACCCGCGACAGGCCCCCCAATCAGCCCCAGCATTTT
TRBV4-1	-	TRBJ1-1	-	CASSQDSPYGGTEAFF	TGCGCCAGCAGCCAAGATAGCCCGTACGGGGGCACTGAAGCTTTCTTT